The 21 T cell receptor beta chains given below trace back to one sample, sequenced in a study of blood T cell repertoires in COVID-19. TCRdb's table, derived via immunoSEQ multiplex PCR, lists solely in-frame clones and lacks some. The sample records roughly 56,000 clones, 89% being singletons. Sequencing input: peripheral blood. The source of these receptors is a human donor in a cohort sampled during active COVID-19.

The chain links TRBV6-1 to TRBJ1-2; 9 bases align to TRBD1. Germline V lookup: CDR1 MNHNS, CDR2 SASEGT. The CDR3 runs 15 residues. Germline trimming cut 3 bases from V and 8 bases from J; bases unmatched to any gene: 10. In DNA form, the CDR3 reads TGTGCCAGCAGTGAGTGGACAGGGGCCAGCAGGGGCTACACCTTC. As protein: CASSEWTGASRGYTF.

The CDR3 is CASSQVGSPASGTEAFF. The CDR3 DNA reads TGCGCCAGCAGCCAAGTGGGCAGCCCGGCGAGCGGCACTGAAGCTTTCTTT. This chain uses TRBV4-3 with TRBJ1-1; D gene ambiguous. The germline V gene has CDR1 LGHNA and CDR2 YSLEER. V lost 1 base and J 4 bases, leaving 19 bases between the germline ends. The CDR3 has 17 amino acids.

CDR3 DNA sequence: TGTGCCAGCAGCTTAGTCTTTGGAACAGGAGAAGCTTTCTTT. The encoded protein is CASSLVFGTGEAFF. The rearrangement links TRBV11-2 to TRBJ1-1, with D tentatively TRBD1 (5 bases). The germline gives CDR1 SGHAT, CDR2 FQNNGV. Between the trimmed V and J ends, which lost 1 base and 8 bases, there was a span of 14 bases. The CDR3 runs to 14 residues.

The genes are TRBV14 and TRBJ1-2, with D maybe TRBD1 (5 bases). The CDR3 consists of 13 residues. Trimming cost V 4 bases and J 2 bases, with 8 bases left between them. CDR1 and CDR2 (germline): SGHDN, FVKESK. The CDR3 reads CASSPGLNYGYTF. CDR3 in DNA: TGTGCCAGCAGCCCAGGGTTAAACTATGGCTACACCTTC.

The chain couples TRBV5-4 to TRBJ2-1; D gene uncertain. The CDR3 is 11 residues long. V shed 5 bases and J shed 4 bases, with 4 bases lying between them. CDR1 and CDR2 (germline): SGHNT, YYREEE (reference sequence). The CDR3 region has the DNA TGTGCCAGCAGATTATACAATGAGCAGTTCTTC. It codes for CASRLYNEQFF.

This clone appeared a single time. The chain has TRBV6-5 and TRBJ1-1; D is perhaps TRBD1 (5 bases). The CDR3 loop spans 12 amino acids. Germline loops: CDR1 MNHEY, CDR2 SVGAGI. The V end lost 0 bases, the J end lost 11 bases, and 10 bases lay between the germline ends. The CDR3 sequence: CASSYSRAGAFF. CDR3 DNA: TGTGCCAGCAGTTACTCACGCGCAGGGGCTTTCTTT.

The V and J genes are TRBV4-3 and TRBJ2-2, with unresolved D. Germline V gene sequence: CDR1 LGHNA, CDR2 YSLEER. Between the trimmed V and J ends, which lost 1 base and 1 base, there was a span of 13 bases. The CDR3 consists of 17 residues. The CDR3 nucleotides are TGCGCCAGCAGCCAAGTATTAGTACGAAAGAACACCGGGGAGCTGTTTTTT. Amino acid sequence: CASSQVLVRKNTGELFF.

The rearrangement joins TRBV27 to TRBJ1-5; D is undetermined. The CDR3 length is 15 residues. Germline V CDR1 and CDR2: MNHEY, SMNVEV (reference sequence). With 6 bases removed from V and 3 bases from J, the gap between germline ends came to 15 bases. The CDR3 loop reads CASSPSRAYNQPQHF. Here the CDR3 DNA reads TGTGCCAGCAGCCCCTCGAGGGCTTACAATCAGCCCCAGCATTTT.

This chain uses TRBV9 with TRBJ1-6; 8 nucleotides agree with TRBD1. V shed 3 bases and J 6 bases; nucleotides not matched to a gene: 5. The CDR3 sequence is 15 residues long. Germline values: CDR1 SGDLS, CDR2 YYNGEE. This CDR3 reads CASSETGVSNSPLHF. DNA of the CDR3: TGTGCCAGCAGCGAGACAGGGGTTAGTAATTCACCCCTCCACTTT.

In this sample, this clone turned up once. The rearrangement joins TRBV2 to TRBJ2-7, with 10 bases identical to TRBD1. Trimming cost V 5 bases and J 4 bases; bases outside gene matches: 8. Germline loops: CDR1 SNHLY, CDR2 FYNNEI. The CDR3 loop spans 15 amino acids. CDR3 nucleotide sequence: TGTGCCAGCAGTCAGACAGGGGGCTATAGGTACGAGCAGTACTTC. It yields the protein CASSQTGGYRYEQYF.

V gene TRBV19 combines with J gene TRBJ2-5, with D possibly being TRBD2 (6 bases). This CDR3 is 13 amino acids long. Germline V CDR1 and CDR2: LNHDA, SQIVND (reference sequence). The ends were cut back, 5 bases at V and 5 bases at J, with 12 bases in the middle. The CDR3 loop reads CASSGGAKETQYF. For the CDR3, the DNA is TGTGCCAGTAGTGGCGGGGCCAAGGAGACCCAGTACTTC.

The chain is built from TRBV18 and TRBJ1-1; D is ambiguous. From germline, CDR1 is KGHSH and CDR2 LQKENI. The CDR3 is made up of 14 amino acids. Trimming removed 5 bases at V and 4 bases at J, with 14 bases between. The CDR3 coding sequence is TGTGCCAGCTCAGCTACGCCCGATAGCACTGAAGCTTTCTTT. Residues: CASSATPDSTEAFF.

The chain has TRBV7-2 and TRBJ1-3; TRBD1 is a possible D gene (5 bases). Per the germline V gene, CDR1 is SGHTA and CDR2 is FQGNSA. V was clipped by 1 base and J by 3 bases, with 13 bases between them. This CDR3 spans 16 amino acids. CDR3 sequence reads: CASSLGSGVIGNTIYF. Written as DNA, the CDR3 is TGTGCCAGCAGCTTAGGTTCGGGGGTAATTGGAAACACCATATATTTT. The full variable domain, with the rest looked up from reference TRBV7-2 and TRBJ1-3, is GAGVSQSPSNKVTEKGKDVELRCDPISGHTALYWYRQSLGQGLEFLIYFQGNSAPDKSGLPSDRFSAERTGGSVSTLTIQRTQQEDSAVYLCASSLGSGVIGNTIYFGEGSWLTVV.

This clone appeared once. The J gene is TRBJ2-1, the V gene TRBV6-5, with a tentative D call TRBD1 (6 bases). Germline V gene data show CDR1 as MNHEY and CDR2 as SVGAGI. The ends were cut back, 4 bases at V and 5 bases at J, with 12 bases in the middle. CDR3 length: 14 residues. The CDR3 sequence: CASSFSAGDNEQFF. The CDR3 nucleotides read TGTGCCAGCAGTTTTTCCGCAGGGGACAATGAGCAGTTCTTC.

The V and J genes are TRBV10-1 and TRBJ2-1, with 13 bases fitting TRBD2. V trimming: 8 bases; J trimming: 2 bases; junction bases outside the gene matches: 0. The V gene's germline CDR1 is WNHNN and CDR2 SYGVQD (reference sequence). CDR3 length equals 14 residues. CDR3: CASGTSGAYNEQFF. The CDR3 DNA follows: TGCGCCAGCGGGACTAGCGGGGCCTACAATGAGCAGTTCTTC.

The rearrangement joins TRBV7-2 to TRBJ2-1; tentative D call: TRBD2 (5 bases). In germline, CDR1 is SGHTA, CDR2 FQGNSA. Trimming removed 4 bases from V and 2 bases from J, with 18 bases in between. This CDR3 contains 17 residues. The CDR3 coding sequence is TGTGCCAGCAGCTCCCCCGCAACCCGGGATCCCTACAATGAGCAGTTCTTC. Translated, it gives CASSSPATRDPYNEQFF.

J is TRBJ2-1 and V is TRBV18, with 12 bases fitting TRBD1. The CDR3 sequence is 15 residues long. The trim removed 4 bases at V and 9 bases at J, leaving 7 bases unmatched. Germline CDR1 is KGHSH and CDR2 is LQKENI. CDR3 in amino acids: CASSLGTGGAGEQFF. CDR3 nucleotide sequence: TGTGCCAGCTCACTCGGGACAGGGGGCGCGGGTGAGCAGTTCTTC.

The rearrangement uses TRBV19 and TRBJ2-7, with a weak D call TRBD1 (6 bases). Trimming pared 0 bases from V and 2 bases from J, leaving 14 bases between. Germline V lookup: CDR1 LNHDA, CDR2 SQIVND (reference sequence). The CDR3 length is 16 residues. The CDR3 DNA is TGTGCCAGTAGTATAGACCCACGGACAGCCCCCTACGAGCAGTACTTC. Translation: CASSIDPRTAPYEQYF.

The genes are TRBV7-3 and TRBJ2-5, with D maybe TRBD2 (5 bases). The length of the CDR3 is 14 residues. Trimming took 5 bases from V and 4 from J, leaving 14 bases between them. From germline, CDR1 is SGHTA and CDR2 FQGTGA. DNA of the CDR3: TGTGCCAGCAGCCCACTAGGAGAGGGAGAGACCCAGTACTTC. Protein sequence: CASSPLGEGETQYF.

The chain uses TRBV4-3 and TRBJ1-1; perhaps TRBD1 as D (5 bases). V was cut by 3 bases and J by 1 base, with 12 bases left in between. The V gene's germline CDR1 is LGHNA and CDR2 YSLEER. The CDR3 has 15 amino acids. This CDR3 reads CASSQIDRANTEAFF. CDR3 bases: TGCGCCAGCAGCCAGATTGACAGAGCGAACACTGAAGCTTTCTTT.

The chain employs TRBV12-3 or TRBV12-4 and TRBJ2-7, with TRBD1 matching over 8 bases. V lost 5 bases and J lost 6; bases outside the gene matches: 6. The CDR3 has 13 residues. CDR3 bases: TGTGCCAGCAGTCTAGGACAGGGACCCGAGCAGTACTTC. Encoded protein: CASSLGQGPEQYF.